This T cell receptor (beta chain) was captured by sequencing in a study of cytomegalovirus exposure and HLA in healthy donors. The PCR contained 60 Vbeta and 13 Jbeta primers. Only in-frame clones appear in the TCRdb table, and some are missing; sequencing was by immunoSEQ multiplex PCR. The data hold fewer than 200,000 clones, with approximately 80% observed a single time. The study, taken as a whole, reports: Information on immune exposure was restricted to one variable (CMV serostatus).

As regards this clone: The antigen is unknown.

The source of this sequence is a woman in her 30s in good health and CMV-seropositive. Sample: PBMCs.

The CDR3 DNA reads as TGCGCCAGCAGCTTAAGTCAGGGGTCGAACACTGAAGCTTTCTTT. Its protein is CASSLSQGSNTEAFF. V gene TRBV5-1 combines with J gene TRBJ1-1; weak D call: TRBD1 (6 bases). From germline, CDR1 is SGHRS and CDR2 YFSETQ. V lost 2 bases to trimming and J lost 1 base, with 12 bases between them. There are 15 residues in the CDR3. Looking up the rest from reference TRBV5-1 and TRBJ1-1 gives the full variable domain: KAGVTQTPRYLIKTRGQQVTLSCSPISGHRSVSWYQQTPGQGLQFLFEYFSETQRNKGNFPGRFSGRQFSNSRSEMNVSTLELGDSALYLCASSLSQGSNTEAFFGQGTRLTVV.